This entry is about one T cell receptor beta chain. TCRdb's copy holds only in-frame clones and misses some; the assay was immunoSEQ multiplex PCR. This table holds 100,000 to 150,000 clones, around 94% found once. The entry originates in a study of control samples from healthy donors and cancer patients. The germline V gene encodes CDR1 SGHTA and CDR2 FQGNSA. Trimming at V came to 0 bases and at J to 4 bases, leaving 3 bases not matched to a gene. The CDR3 spans 15 residues. V usage is TRBV7-2 and J usage is TRBJ2-7; 10 bases line up with TRBD1. This receptor was obtained from a man aged 80 or over with head and neck cancer. Sequencing used PBMCs. CDR3 DNA: TGTGCCAGCAGCTTAGCGGGACAGGGGTGGTACGAGCAGTACTTC. It specifies CASSLAGQGWYEQYF. The whole variable domain, remainder taken from reference TRBV7-2 and TRBJ2-7, is GAGVSQSPSNKVTEKGKDVELRCDPISGHTALYWYRQSLGQGLEFLIYFQGNSAPDKSGLPSDRFSAERTGGSVSTLTIQRTQQEDSAVYLCASSLAGQGWYEQYFGPGTRLTVT.